These T cell receptor beta chains were read from a single sample in a study of patients and donors after allogeneic stem cell transplantation. TCRdb redid the calling of the RT-PCR reads with MiXCR, one entry per CDR3 protein. Here the sample spans about 410,000 distinct CDR3 sequences, more than 15% being singletons. Specimen: blood, either unsorted or a sorted T cell fraction (not recorded which). These receptors all stem from a human donor who was either an allogeneic HSCT recipient or a stem cell or donor lymphocyte infusion donor (not recorded which). It is not recorded whose cells these are; they may come from a transplant donor. Both conserved end residues are part of each CDR3. D genes are given only for firm matches. The size entry is marked missing in some rows and otherwise reads once, few, many or a size class.

d_call | clone_size | j_call | v_call | cdr3_aa | cdr3_nt
- | few | TRBJ1-1 | TRBV9 | CASTPLRRANTEAFF | TGTGCCAGCACCCCCCTCAGGAGGGCGAACACTGAAGCTTTCTTT
- | many | TRBJ2-1 | TRBV12-3/TRBV12-4 | CASLIGGRYGNEQFF | TGTGCCAGCCTAATCGGAGGGAGGTATGGCAATGAGCAGTTCTTC
TRBD2 | many | TRBJ2-3 | TRBV24-1 | CATSDFASGGTDTQYF | TGTGCCACCAGTGATTTTGCTAGCGGGGGAACAGATACGCAGTATTTT
- | - | TRBJ2-7 | TRBV2 | CASSVETYEQYF | TGTGCCAGCAGTGTAGAGACCTACGAGCAGTACTTC
- | - | TRBJ2-3 | TRBV7-3 | CASSLIDTDTQYF | TGTGCCAGCAGCTTAATTGATACAGATACGCAGTATTTT
- | few | TRBJ2-7 | TRBV20-1 | CSANFGTFTSYEQYF | TGCAGTGCTAACTTCGGGACGTTTACCTCCTACGAGCAGTACTTC
- | few | TRBJ1-1 | TRBV15 | CATSRYPQGVSTEAFF | TGTGCCACCAGCCGTTACCCCCAGGGTGTCTCAACTGAAGCTTTCTTT
- | - | TRBJ1-5 | TRBV20-1 | CSAKEGGLNNQPQHF | TGCAGTGCTAAGGAAGGGGGGTTGAACAATCAGCCCCAGCATTTT
- | - | TRBJ2-7 | TRBV9 | CASSVPGREQYF | TGTGCCAGCAGCGTCCCGGGTCGGGAGCAGTACTTC
- | - | TRBJ2-3 | TRBV9 | CASSVGGGDTQYF | TGTGCCAGCAGCGTAGGTGGCGGAGATACGCAGTATTTT
- | few | TRBJ2-3 | TRBV12-5 | CASGFGTDTQYF | TGTGCTAGTGGCTTCGGCACAGATACGCAGTATTTT
- | few | TRBJ1-5 | TRBV25-1 | CASRGGDSNQPQHF | TGTGCCAGCAGGGGGGGGGATAGCAATCAGCCCCAGCATTTT
TRBD2 | few | TRBJ2-3 | TRBV4-1 | CASSQPIQTSGRKYF | TGCGCCAGCAGCCAACCTATCCAGACTAGCGGGAGAAAGTATTTT
- | few | TRBJ2-5 | TRBV3-1 | CASSIARSYRYQETQYF | TGTGCCAGCAGCATTGCCCGATCCTACAGGTACCAAGAGACCCAGTACTTC
TRBD1 | - | TRBJ1-1 | TRBV6-1 | CASSQRQGRVTEAFF | TGTGCCAGCAGTCAAAGACAGGGGAGAGTCACTGAAGCTTTCTTT
TRBD1 | - | TRBJ1-2 | TRBV10-3 | CAIGDRANYGYTF | TGTGCCATCGGGGACAGGGCTAACTATGGCTACACCTTC
- | - | TRBJ1-3 | TRBV9 | CASSVEEGRGNTIYF | TGTGCCAGCAGCGTAGAGGAGGGGCGCGGAAACACCATATATTTT
- | - | TRBJ2-7 | TRBV27 | CASSIHRKYEQYF | TGTGCCAGCAGCATTCACAGAAAATACGAGCAGTACTTC
- | few | TRBJ1-1 | TRBV6-1 | CASSGRRGVTEAFF | TGTGCCAGCAGTGGCAGAAGGGGAGTGACTGAAGCTTTCTTT
- | - | TRBJ2-3 | TRBV20-1 | CGRQRGPTDTQYF | TGTGGTCGGCAACGGGGACCCACAGATACGCAGTATTTT
- | many | TRBJ1-1 | TRBV10-3 | CAIMKSMGDKNTEAFF | TGTGCCATCATGAAGTCCATGGGCGATAAGAACACTGAAGCTTTCTTT
TRBD1 | few | TRBJ1-2 | TRBV6-1 | CASSRGSGGNGYTF | TGTGCCAGCAGTCGGGGCTCAGGGGGCAATGGCTACACCTTC
- | - | TRBJ1-1 | TRBV12-3/TRBV12-4 | CASSWGGAGTEAFF | TGTGCCAGCAGCTGGGGGGGGGCGGGCACTGAAGCTTTCTTT
- | - | TRBJ2-7 | TRBV6-2/TRBV6-3 | CASSYLGPKYEQYF | TGTGCCAGCAGTTATTTGGGACCAAAATACGAGCAGTACTTC
- | - | TRBJ2-1 | TRBV5-4 | CASSLRTGEVYDEQFF | TGTGCCAGCAGCTTAAGGACTGGGGAAGTTTACGATGAGCAGTTCTTC
- | few | TRBJ2-7 | TRBV12-3/TRBV12-4 | CASSDSGSRSDEQYF | TGTGCCAGCTCTGACTCGGGCAGTCGAAGCGACGAGCAGTACTTC
TRBD1 | few | TRBJ1-2 | TRBV14 | CASSDRGQFQFGYTF | TGTGCCAGCAGCGACAGGGGGCAGTTTCAGTTTGGCTACACCTTC
TRBD1 | many | TRBJ2-7 | TRBV12-3/TRBV12-4 | CASSLGQFVEQYF | TGTGCCAGCAGTTTGGGACAGTTTGTTGAGCAGTACTTC
- | - | TRBJ2-2 | TRBV7-8 | CASSLQATGELFF | TGTGCCAGCAGCTTACAGGCTACCGGGGAGCTGTTTTTT
- | few | TRBJ2-2 | TRBV9 | CASSVAGTAGTGELFF | TGTGCCAGCAGCGTTGCAGGGACGGCGGGGACCGGGGAGCTGTTTTTT
- | few | TRBJ1-6 | TRBV20-1 | CSGSEGSNSPLHF | TGCAGTGGGTCAGAGGGTTCCAATTCACCCCTCCACTTT
- | - | TRBJ1-1 | TRBV20-1 | CSASLGGSGMAFF | TGCAGTGCTAGTCTGGGGGGCAGTGGTATGGCTTTCTTT
- | few | TRBJ1-5 | TRBV6-1 | CASGVGSNQPQHF | TGTGCCAGCGGGGTGGGAAGCAATCAGCCCCAGCATTTT
- | many | TRBJ1-5 | TRBV20-1 | CSARAGRINQPQHF | TGCAGTGCTAGGGCAGGGAGGATCAATCAGCCCCAGCATTTT
TRBD1 | many | TRBJ1-2 | TRBV3-1 | CASSHQGGLGYTF | TGTGCCAGCAGCCACCAGGGGGGCCTTGGCTACACCTTC
- | few | TRBJ2-5 | TRBV12-3/TRBV12-4 | CASNSGDRVLETQYF | TGTGCCAGCAATTCGGGAGACAGGGTTTTAGAGACCCAGTACTTC
- | - | TRBJ1-1 | TRBV7-2 | CASSHPRVGVTEAFF | TGTGCCAGCAGTCACCCTCGGGTAGGGGTCACTGAAGCTTTCTTT
TRBD1 | - | TRBJ1-3 | TRBV7-3 | CASSSAGTGDTIYF | TGTGCCAGCAGCTCCGCCGGGACAGGAGACACCATATATTTT
TRBD1 | few | TRBJ2-6 | TRBV6-1 | CASRQQGAGANVLTF | TGTGCCAGCAGACAACAGGGGGCTGGGGCCAACGTCCTGACTTTC